Presented here are 28 T cell receptor beta chains from one specimen sequenced in a study of cytomegalovirus exposure and HLA in healthy donors. It was with 60 Vbeta and 13 Jbeta primers that the PCR ran. The data were produced by immunoSEQ multiplex PCR, yet TCRdb's version contains in-frame clones alone and is incomplete. In the table there are approximately 67,000 clones, about 70% of which are singletons. The sample consisted of PBMCs. These TCRs come from a woman aged 25-40 years in good health and CMV-seronegative.

This rearrangement joins TRBV29-1 to TRBJ1-2; unclear D gene. This CDR3 has 14 amino acids. Looked up from germline, CDR1 is SQVTM and CDR2 is ANQGSEA. Trimming shortened V by 4 bases and J by 0 bases, and 12 bases separated the two germline ends. CDR3 sequence reads: CSVAQTRANYGYTF. CDR3 coding DNA: TGCAGCGTTGCCCAGACTCGCGCTAACTATGGCTACACCTTC.

V gene TRBV6-1 combines with J gene TRBJ1-2; 7 bases map to TRBD1. V gave up 6 bases and J gave up 4 bases; unmatched junction bases: 5. This CDR3 region has 13 residues. Germline V CDR1 and CDR2: MNHNS, SASEGT. CDR3 coding DNA: TGTGCCAGCAGGAGGGACAGTGCCTATGGCTACACCTTC. Protein sequence: CASRRDSAYGYTF.

V usage is TRBV6-1 and J usage is TRBJ2-5; tentatively, D is TRBD2 (7 bases). The J call is doubtful: the DNA matches TRBJ2-7 better. The CDR3 loop spans 14 amino acids. Germline V gene sequence: CDR1 MNHNS, CDR2 SASEGT. The DNA of the CDR3 is TGTGCCAGCAGCTCTGGGGGGGCGTCCTACGAGCAGTACTTC. Translated, it gives CASSSGGASYEQYF.

This clone was counted between two and nine times. The chain uses TRBV29-1 and TRBJ2-1, with no clear D. Trimming stripped 7 bases from V and 0 bases from J, with 13 bases between. This CDR3 contains 14 residues. The germline CDR1 and CDR2 sequences are SQVTM and ANQGSEA. The CDR3 reads CSASIGGSYNEQFF. CDR3 nucleotides: TGCAGCGCCTCGATTGGCGGCTCCTACAATGAGCAGTTCTTC.

The chain carries TRBV19 and TRBJ1-1, with D possibly matching TRBD1 (6 bases). The germline V and J ends were trimmed by 5 bases and 2 bases, with 15 bases remaining between them. In germline, CDR1 is LNHDA, CDR2 SQIVND (reference sequence). The CDR3 has 15 residues. CDR3 nucleotide sequence: TGTGCCAGTAGTCCCACAGGGTACAGAAACACTGAAGCTTTCTTT. This translates into CASSPTGYRNTEAFF.

The table lists this clone with a few counts. The rearrangement joins TRBV4-3 to TRBJ2-1; perhaps TRBD1 as D (6 bases). From germline, CDR1 is LGHNA and CDR2 YSLEER. The ends were cut back, 3 bases at V and 3 bases at J, with 12 bases in the middle. The CDR3 spans 15 residues. The CDR3 nucleotides are TGCGCCAGCAGCCAGGAACCACAGGGCTACAATGAGCAGTTCTTC. This codes for CASSQEPQGYNEQFF.

J is TRBJ1-3 and V is TRBV5-1; 9 bases align to TRBD1. Germline CDR1 and CDR2: SGHRS and YFSETQ. CDR3 length equals 18 residues. V shed 0 bases and J 0 bases; nucleotides not matched to a gene: 7. The CDR3 region is CASSLAGGQGFSGNTIYF. The CDR3 nucleotides are TGCGCCAGCAGCTTGGCCGGCGGACAGGGGTTCTCTGGAAACACCATATATTTT.

The V and J genes are TRBV4-1 and TRBJ2-7, with D unresolved. The V end lost 4 bases, the J end lost 2 bases, and 9 bases lay between the germline ends. The germline gives CDR1 MGHRA, CDR2 YSYEKL. This CDR3 is built from 13 residues. CDR3: CASSLYTAYEQYF. CDR3 DNA: TGCGCCAGCAGCCTCTACACAGCCTACGAGCAGTACTTC.

V is TRBV7-9 and J is TRBJ2-7, with D perhaps matching TRBD1 (5 bases). The CDR3 length is 14 residues. Germline V CDR1 and CDR2: SEHNR, FQNEAQ (reference sequence). The V gene lost 3 bases and the J gene lost 5 bases, with 14 bases spanning the gap. The DNA for the CDR3 is TGTGCCAGCAGCTTTTACGCAGGGCTCAACGAGCAGTACTTC. It codes for CASSFYAGLNEQYF.

The J gene is TRBJ2-1, the V gene TRBV6-1; 11 bases are a match to TRBD2. In germline, CDR1 is MNHNS, CDR2 SASEGT. The V and J ends lost 4 bases and 4 bases, in that order; junction bases with no gene match: 3. CDR3 length: 15 residues. The CDR3 region has the DNA TGTGCCAGCAGTGTGGCTAGCGGGGGGTACAATGAGCAGTTCTTC. Its protein product is CASSVASGGYNEQFF.

The chain carries TRBV6-5 and TRBJ1-6; weak D call: TRBD1 (6 bases). CDR3 length: 13 residues. V lost 5 bases and J 10 bases, leaving 12 bases between the germline ends. Germline assignment: CDR1 MNHEY and CDR2 SVGAGI. The CDR3 DNA is TGTGCCAGCAGTAGTCGCGGACAGTCACCCCTCCACTTT. This codes for CASSSRGQSPLHF.

The chain uses TRBV5-6 and TRBJ2-1; 7 nucleotides line up with TRBD2. The V and J ends lost 7 bases and 2 bases, in that order; junction bases with no gene match: 0. There are 12 residues in the CDR3. Germline CDR1 and CDR2: SGHDT and YYEEEE. CDR3 sequence: CASGGAYNEQFF. As DNA, the CDR3 is TGTGCCAGCGGGGGGGCCTACAATGAGCAGTTCTTC.

The rearrangement uses TRBV11-3 and TRBJ2-7, with 7 bases lining up with TRBD1. The CDR3 loop spans 12 amino acids. The germline CDR1 and CDR2 sequences are SGHNT and YENEEA. Trimming at V came to 6 bases and at J to 2 bases, leaving 1 base not matched to a gene. For the CDR3, the DNA is TGTGCCAGCAGACAGGGGCCCTACGAGCAGTACTTC. Translating gives CASRQGPYEQYF.

CDR3 sequence: CASSFGGGIYNEQFF. In DNA form, the CDR3 reads TGTGCCAGCAGCTTTGGCGGGGGGATCTACAATGAGCAGTTCTTC. The genes are TRBV7-9 and TRBJ2-1; 8 nucleotides match TRBD2. Germline CDR1 is SEHNR and CDR2 is FQNEAQ (reference sequence). The length of the CDR3 is 15 residues. The V gene end was trimmed by 3 bases and the J gene end by 3 bases; junction bases not matched to a gene: 4.

The chain recombines TRBV9 with TRBJ1-1; a weak D match, TRBD1 (6 bases). The CDR3 contains 15 residues. V lost 4 bases and J lost 1, with 14 bases in between. The germline CDR1 and CDR2 sequences are SGDLS and YYNGEE. In nucleotides, the CDR3 is TGTGCCAGCAGCTCACAGACAGGTCGGAACACTGAAGCTTTCTTT. Protein: CASSSQTGRNTEAFF.

The V call is TRBV7-9, the J call TRBJ2-3, with 7 bases identical to TRBD1. This CDR3 is built from 15 residues. CDR1 SEHNR and CDR2 FQNEAQ come from the germline V gene (reference sequence). V trimming: 2 bases; J trimming: 1 base; junction bases outside the gene matches: 3. DNA for the CDR3: TGTGCCAGCAGCTTACTAGGGGGCGGCACAGATACGCAGTATTTT. Its translation: CASSLLGGGTDTQYF. Complete variable domain (other parts from reference TRBV7-9 and TRBJ2-3): DTGVSQNPRHKITKRGQNVTFRCDPISEHNRLYWYRQTLGQGPEFLTYFQNEAQLEKSRLLSDRFSAERPKGSFSTLEIQRTEQGDSAMYLCASSLLGGGTDTQYFGPGTRLTVL.

This clone was counted once. The V gene is TRBV6-5, the J gene TRBJ1-4, with D possibly matching TRBD1 (5 bases). This CDR3 has 14 residues. The V end lost 0 bases, the J end lost 10 bases, and 12 bases lay between the germline ends. Germline CDR1 is MNHEY and CDR2 is SVGAGI. DNA of the CDR3: TGTGCCAGCAGTTACTCGCTGGGGGGGGGAAAACTGTTTTTT. Its protein is CASSYSLGGGKLFF.

This clone has only a few counts. CDR3 protein: CASSMRDGVNTGELFF. In nucleotides, the CDR3 is TGTGCCAGTAGTATGCGAGACGGGGTGAACACCGGGGAGCTGTTTTTT. The rearrangement uses TRBV19 and TRBJ2-2; D might be TRBD2 (5 bases). V was trimmed by 3 bases and J by 1 base, leaving 12 bases between them. Looked up from germline, CDR1 is LNHDA and CDR2 is SQIVND (reference sequence). The CDR3 runs to 16 residues.

This chain connects TRBV30 to TRBJ2-1; 9 positions match TRBD1. CDR1 GTSNPN and CDR2 SVGIG come from the germline V gene (reference sequence). J was trimmed by 4 bases and V by 7 bases; bases with no gene match: 8. The CDR3 has 14 amino acids. In DNA, the CDR3 is TGTGCCTCGACACAGGGGGCGTCATACAATGAGCAGTTCTTC. As protein: CASTQGASYNEQFF.

The chain links TRBV28 to TRBJ2-7, with 13 bases identical to TRBD2. Looked up from germline, CDR1 is MDHEN and CDR2 is SYDVKM. The CDR3 length is 15 residues. Trimming took 6 bases from V and 0 from J; bases not matched to a gene: 2. The CDR3 protein is CASRGTSGVSYEQYF. As DNA, the CDR3 is TGTGCCAGCAGGGGGACTAGCGGGGTCTCCTACGAGCAGTACTTC.

The V call is TRBV4-3, the J call TRBJ1-1, with 9 positions matching TRBD1. The CDR3 is 14 amino acids. V trimming: 5 bases; J trimming: 6 bases; junction bases outside the gene matches: 7. The V gene's germline CDR1 is LGHNA and CDR2 YSLEER. In DNA form, the CDR3 reads TGCGCCAGCAGCAAAAATACAGGGGGCCCTGAAGCTTTCTTT. Amino acid sequence: CASSKNTGGPEAFF.

This chain connects TRBV19 to TRBJ2-1, with TRBD2 matching over 15 bases. The V segment lost 4 bases and the J segment 7 bases; nucleotides outside the gene matches: 8. The CDR3 runs 17 residues. Germline CDR1 is LNHDA and CDR2 is SQIVND (reference sequence). DNA of the CDR3: TGTGCCAGTAGTACAGCAGGACTAGCGGGGGGGCCGAATGAGCAGTTCTTC. It translates to CASSTAGLAGGPNEQFF. The complete variable domain, with remaining parts taken from reference TRBV19 and TRBJ2-1, reads DGGITQSPKYLFRKEGQNVTLSCEQNLNHDAMYWYRQDPGQGLRLIYYSQIVNDFQKGDIAEGYSVSREKKESFPLTVTSAQKNPTAFYLCASSTAGLAGGPNEQFFGPGTRLTVL.

In the case of this clone: Other DNA sequences of this sample code for an identical CDR3. The V and J genes are TRBV19 and TRBJ1-4; D is perhaps TRBD1 (6 bases). V was trimmed by 8 bases and J by 7 bases, leaving 17 bases between them. Per germline, CDR1 LNHDA and CDR2 SQIVND (reference sequence). The CDR3 is made up of 14 amino acids. CDR3: CASGWGGHGEKLFF. CDR3 coding DNA: TGTGCCAGTGGTTGGGGGGGGCATGGTGAAAAACTGTTTTTT. Variable domain in full (rest from reference TRBV19 and TRBJ1-4): DGGITQSPKYLFRKEGQNVTLSCEQNLNHDAMYWYRQDPGQGLRLIYYSQIVNDFQKGDIAEGYSVSREKKESFPLTVTSAQKNPTAFYLCASGWGGHGEKLFFGSGTQLSVL.

Remarks on this clone: At one end the junction does not follow the germline gene, possibly because of a read error. Other DNA sequences in this sample translate to the same CDR3. V is TRBV7-9 and J is TRBJ1-1; 7 positions agree with TRBD1. The CDR3 contains 16 residues. Germline-derived CDR1 and CDR2 are SEHNR and FQNEAQ (reference sequence). CDR3 DNA sequence: TGTGCTAGCAGCGCCCCACAGGGGAAGGTGGGCCCTGAAGCTTTCTTT. Its translation: CASSAPQGKVGPEAFF.

This clone was counted a few times. The gene calls are TRBV6-5 and TRBJ1-2, with unresolved D. V shed 0 bases and J shed 6 bases, with 8 bases lying between them. CDR3 length equals 13 residues. In germline, CDR1 is MNHEY, CDR2 SVGAGI. The CDR3 sequence is CASSYSRSDGYTF. CDR3 nucleotides: TGTGCCAGCAGTTACTCAAGATCGGATGGCTACACCTTC.

The table lists this clone with a few counts. The rearrangement joins TRBV30 to TRBJ2-3; 13 bases map to TRBD2. J was trimmed by 3 bases and V by 2 bases; bases with no gene match: 5. CDR3 size: 16 residues. Germline V gives CDR1 GTSNPN, CDR2 SVGIG (reference sequence). CDR3: CAWSYTSGGATDTQYF. CDR3 in DNA: TGTGCCTGGAGTTATACTAGCGGGGGGGCAACAGATACGCAGTATTTT.

The chain combines TRBV19 with TRBJ1-2; 7 nucleotides match TRBD1. The CDR3 sequence is 15 residues long. Germline CDR1 is LNHDA and CDR2 is SQIVND (reference sequence). The J segment lost 5 bases and the V segment lost 4 bases, leaving 10 bases of the junction unmatched. The DNA for the CDR3 is TGTGCCAGTAGTAACGTCCTCAGGGGGGCGTATGGCTACACCTTC. Protein: CASSNVLRGAYGYTF.

The chain combines TRBV6-5 with TRBJ2-3; D remains ambiguous. Germline V lookup: CDR1 MNHEY, CDR2 SVGAGI. The CDR3 contains 14 residues. The ends were cut back, 6 bases at V and 0 bases at J, with 10 bases in the middle. As DNA, the CDR3 is TGTGCCAGCAGAAAAACTACTAGCACAGATACGCAGTATTTT. Residues: CASRKTTSTDTQYF.